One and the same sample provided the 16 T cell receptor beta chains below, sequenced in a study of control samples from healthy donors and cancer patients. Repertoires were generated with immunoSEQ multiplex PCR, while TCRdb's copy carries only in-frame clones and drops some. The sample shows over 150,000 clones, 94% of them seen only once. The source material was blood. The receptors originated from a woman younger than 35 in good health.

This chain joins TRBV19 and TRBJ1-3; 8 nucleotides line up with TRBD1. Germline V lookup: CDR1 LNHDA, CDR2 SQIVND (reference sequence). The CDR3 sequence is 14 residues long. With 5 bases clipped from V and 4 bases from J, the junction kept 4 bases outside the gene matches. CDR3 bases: TGTGCCAGTAGTGCGAGACAGGGGGGAAACACCATATATTTT. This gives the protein CASSARQGGNTIYF.

DNA for the CDR3: TGTGCCAGCAGCTTAGGACAGACTGATTCACCCCTCCACTTT. Amino acids: CASSLGQTDSPLHF. The rearrangement joins TRBV11-2 to TRBJ1-6; perhaps TRBD1 as D (5 bases). Trimming removed 1 base from V and 8 bases from J, with 9 bases in between. Per the germline V gene, CDR1 is SGHAT and CDR2 is FQNNGV. CDR3 length equals 14 residues.

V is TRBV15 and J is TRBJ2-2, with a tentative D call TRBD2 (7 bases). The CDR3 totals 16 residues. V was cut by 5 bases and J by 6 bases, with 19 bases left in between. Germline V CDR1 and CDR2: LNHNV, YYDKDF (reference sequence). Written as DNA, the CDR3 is TGTGCCACCAGCCCCAAAAGGGGGGGCCAGGCCGGGGAGCTGTTTTTT. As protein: CATSPKRGGQAGELFF.

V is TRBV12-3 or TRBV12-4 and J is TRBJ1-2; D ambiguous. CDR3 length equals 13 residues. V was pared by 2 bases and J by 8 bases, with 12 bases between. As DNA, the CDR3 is TGTGCCAGCAGTTTATATTGGGGTAAGGGCTACACCTTC. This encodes CASSLYWGKGYTF.

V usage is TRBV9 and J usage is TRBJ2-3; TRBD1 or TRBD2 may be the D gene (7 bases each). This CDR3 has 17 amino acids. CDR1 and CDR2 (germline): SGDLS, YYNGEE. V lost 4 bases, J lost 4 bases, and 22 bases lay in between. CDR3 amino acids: CASSSLSGGDGADTQYF. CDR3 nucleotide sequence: TGTGCCAGCAGCTCCCTTTCAGGGGGGGACGGCGCAGATACGCAGTATTTT.

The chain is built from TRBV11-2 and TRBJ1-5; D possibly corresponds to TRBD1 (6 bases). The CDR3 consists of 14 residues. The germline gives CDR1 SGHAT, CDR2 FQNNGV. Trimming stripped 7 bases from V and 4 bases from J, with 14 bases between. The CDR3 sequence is CASNSGQSNQPQHF. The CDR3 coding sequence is TGTGCCAGCAACTCAGGACAGTCGAATCAGCCCCAGCATTTT.

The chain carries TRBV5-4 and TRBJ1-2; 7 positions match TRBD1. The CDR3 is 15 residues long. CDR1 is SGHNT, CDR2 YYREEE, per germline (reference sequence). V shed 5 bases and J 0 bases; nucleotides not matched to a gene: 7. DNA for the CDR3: TGTGCCAGCAGACCAACAGGGGCGGCTAACTATGGCTACACCTTC. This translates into CASRPTGAANYGYTF.

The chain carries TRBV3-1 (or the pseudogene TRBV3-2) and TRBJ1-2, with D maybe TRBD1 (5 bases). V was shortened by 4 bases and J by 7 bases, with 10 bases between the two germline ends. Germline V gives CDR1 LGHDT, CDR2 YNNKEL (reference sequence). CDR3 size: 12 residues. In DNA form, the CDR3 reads TGTGCCAGCAGCCTGGGGGTTTCTGGCTACACCTTC. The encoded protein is CASSLGVSGYTF.

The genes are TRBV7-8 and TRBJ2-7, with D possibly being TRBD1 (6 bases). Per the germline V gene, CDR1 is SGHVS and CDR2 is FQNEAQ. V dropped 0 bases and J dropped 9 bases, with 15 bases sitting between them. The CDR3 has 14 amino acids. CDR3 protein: CASSLADPGQAQYF. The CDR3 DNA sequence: TGTGCCAGCAGCTTAGCGGATCCGGGACAAGCGCAGTACTTC.

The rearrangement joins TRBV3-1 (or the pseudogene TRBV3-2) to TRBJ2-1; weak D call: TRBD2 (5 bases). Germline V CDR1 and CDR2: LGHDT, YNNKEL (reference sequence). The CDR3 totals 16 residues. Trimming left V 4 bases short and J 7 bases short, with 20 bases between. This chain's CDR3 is CASSPRRAERGNEQFF. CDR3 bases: TGTGCCAGCAGCCCAAGAAGGGCGGAACGGGGAAATGAGCAGTTCTTC.

In DNA form, the CDR3 reads TGTGCCAGCAGCATCGGACGCACTCGGGAAGTAACGGGACACAAACTCACAGATACGCAGTATTTT. Protein product: CASSIGRTREVTGHKLTDTQYF. V and J are TRBV21-1 and TRBJ2-3; the table's D gene call, TRBD1, was not cross checked with the DNA. TRBV21-1 is classified as a pseudogene. CDR3 length: 22 residues.

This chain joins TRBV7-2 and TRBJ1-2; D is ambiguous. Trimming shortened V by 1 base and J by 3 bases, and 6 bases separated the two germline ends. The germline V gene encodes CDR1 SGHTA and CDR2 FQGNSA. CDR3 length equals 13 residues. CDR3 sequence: CASSLGDYYGYTF. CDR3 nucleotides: TGTGCCAGCAGCTTAGGGGATTACTATGGCTACACCTTC.

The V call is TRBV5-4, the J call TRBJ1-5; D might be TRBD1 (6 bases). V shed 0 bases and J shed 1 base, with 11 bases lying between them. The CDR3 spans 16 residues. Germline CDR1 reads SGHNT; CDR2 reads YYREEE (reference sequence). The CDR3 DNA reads TGTGCCAGCAGCTTGGGGGGAGGGGGGAGCAATCAGCCCCAGCATTTT. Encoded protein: CASSLGGGGSNQPQHF.

The CDR3 DNA follows: TGTGCCAGCAGCTTGGGCTTCGGTGCCGCGGGGGTTGAGACCCAGTACTTC. Encoded protein: CASSLGFGAAGVETQYF. The V and J genes are TRBV7-3 and TRBJ2-5; 7 bases are shared with TRBD2. V lost 3 bases and J lost 5; bases outside the gene matches: 15. Germline V lookup: CDR1 SGHTA, CDR2 FQGTGA. This CDR3 comprises 17 residues.

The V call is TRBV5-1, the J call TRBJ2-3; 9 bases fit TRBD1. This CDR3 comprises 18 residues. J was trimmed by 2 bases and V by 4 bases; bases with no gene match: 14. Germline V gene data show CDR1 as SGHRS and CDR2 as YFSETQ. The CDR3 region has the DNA TGCGCCAGCAGCACTGGAGGGGGACAGGGACATTTCACAGATACGCAGTATTTT. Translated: CASSTGGGQGHFTDTQYF. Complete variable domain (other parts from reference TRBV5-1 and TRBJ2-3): KAGVTQTPRYLIKTRGQQVTLSCSPISGHRSVSWYQQTPGQGLQFLFEYFSETQRNKGNFPGRFSGRQFSNSRSEMNVSTLELGDSALYLCASSTGGGQGHFTDTQYFGPGTRLTVL.

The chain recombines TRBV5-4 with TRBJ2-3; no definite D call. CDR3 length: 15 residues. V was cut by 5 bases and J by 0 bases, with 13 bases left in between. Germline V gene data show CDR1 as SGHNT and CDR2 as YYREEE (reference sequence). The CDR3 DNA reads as TGTGCCAGCAGTTGGTCTATCCCGAGCACAGATACGCAGTATTTT. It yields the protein CASSWSIPSTDTQYF.